This passage covers 2 T cell receptor beta chains from one sample sequenced in a study of T cells after yellow fever vaccination. Each CDR3 protein gets one entry after TCRdb re-called the 5' RACE reads with MiXCR. The sample has around 320,000 distinct CDR3 sequences, around 4.5% seen once. Source: PBMCs, taken 15 days after the yellow fever booster vaccination. These receptors were taken from a man younger than 35 who received the YFV17D yellow fever vaccine.

The rearrangement links TRBV10-3 to TRBJ2-7, with a possible D match to TRBD1 (6 bases). This CDR3 has 12 residues. Trimming shortened V by 3 bases and J by 6 bases, and 9 bases separated the two germline ends. From germline, CDR1 is ENHRY and CDR2 SYGVKD. This CDR3 reads CAISETGSEQYV. Written as DNA, the CDR3 is TGTGCCATCAGTGAAACAGGGAGCGAGCAGTACGTC.

The table lists this clonotype with many counts. CDR3 bases: TGTGCCAGTAGTATAGGCCCAGCGGGGGCGTACGAGCAGTACTTC. This gives the protein CASSIGPAGAYEQYF. The chain couples TRBV19 to TRBJ2-7, with TRBD2 matching 8 bases. The ends lost 1 base at V and 4 bases at J; junction bases unmatched: 6. The CDR3 extends over 15 amino acids. CDR1 LNHDA and CDR2 SQIVND come from the germline V gene (reference sequence). The full variable domain, completed using reference TRBV19 and TRBJ2-7, is DGGITQSPKYLFRKEGQNVTLSCEQNLNHDAMYWYRQDPGQGLRLIYYSQIVNDFQKGDIAEGYSVSREKKESFPLTVTSAQKNPTAFYLCASSIGPAGAYEQYFGPGTRLTVT.